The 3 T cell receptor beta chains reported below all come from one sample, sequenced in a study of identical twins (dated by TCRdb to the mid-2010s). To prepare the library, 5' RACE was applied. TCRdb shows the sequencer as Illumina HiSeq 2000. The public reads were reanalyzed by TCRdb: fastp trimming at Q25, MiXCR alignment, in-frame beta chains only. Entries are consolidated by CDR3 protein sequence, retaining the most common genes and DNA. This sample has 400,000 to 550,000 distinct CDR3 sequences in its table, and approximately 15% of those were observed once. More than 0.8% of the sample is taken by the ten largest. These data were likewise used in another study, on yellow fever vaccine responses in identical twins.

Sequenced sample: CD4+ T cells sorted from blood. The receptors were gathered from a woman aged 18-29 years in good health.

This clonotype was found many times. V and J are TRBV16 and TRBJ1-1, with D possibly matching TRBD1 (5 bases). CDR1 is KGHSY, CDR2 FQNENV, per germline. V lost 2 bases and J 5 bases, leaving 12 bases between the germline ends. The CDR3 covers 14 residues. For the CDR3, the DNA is TGTGCCAGCAGCCAAAGTAGGGGAGGGACTGAAGCTTTCTTT. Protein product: CASSQSRGGTEAFF.

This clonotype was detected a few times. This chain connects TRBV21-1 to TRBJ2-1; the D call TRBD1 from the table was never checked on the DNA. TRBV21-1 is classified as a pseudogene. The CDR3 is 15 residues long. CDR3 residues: CASSNPTGRNNEQFF. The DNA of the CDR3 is TGTGCCAGCAGCAATCCGACAGGGAGGAACAATGAGCAGTTCTTC.

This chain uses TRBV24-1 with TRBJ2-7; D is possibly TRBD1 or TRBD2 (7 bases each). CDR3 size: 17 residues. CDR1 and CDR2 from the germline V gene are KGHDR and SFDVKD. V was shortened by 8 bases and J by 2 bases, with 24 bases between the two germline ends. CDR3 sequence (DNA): TGTGCCACCAAATACAGGGGAGAGCGGGACTACACCTACGAGCAGTACTTC. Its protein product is CATKYRGERDYTYEQYF.